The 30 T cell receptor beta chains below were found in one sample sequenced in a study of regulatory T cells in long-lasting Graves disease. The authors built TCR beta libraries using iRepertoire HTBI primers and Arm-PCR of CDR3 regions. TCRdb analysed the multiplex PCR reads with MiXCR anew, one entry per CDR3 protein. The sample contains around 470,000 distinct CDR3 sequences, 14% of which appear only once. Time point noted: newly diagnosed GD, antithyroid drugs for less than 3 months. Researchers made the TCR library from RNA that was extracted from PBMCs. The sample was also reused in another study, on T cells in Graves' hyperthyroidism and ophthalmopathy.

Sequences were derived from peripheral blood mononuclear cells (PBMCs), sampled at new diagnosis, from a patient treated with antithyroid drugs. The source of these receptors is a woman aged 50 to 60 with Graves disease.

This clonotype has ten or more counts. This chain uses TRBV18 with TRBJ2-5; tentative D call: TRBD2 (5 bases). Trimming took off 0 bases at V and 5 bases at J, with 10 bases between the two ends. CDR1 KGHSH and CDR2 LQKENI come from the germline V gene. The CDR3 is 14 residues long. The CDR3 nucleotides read TGTGCCAGCTCACCACCGTCTAGCCGGGAGACCCAGTACTTC. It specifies CASSPPSSRETQYF.

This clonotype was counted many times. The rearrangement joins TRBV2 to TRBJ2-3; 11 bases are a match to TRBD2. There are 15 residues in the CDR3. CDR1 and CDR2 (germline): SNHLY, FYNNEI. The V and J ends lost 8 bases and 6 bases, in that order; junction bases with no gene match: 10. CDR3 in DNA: TGTGCCAGCCCTGTAGCGGGAGGGCCGAGGGATACGCAGTATTTT. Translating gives CASPVAGGPRDTQYF. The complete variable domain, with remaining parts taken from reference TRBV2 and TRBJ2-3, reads EPEVTQTPSHQVTQMGQEVILRCVPISNHLYFYWYRQILGQKVEFLVSFYNNEISEKSEIFDDQFSVERPDGSNFTLKIRSTKLEDSAMYFCASPVAGGPRDTQYFGPGTRLTVL.

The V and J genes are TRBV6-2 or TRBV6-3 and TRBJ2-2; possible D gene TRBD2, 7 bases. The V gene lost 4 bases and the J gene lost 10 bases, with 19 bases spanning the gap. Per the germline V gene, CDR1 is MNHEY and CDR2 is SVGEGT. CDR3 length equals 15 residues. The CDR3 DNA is TGTGCCAGCAGTTTAGACAGGTGGGGGGGTGTGGAGCTGTTTTTT. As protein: CASSLDRWGGVELFF.

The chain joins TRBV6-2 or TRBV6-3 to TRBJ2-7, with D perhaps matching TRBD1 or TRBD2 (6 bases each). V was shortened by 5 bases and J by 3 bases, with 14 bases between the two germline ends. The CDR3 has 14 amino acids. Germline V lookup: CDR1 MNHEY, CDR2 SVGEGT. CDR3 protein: CASSEVGGIYEQYF. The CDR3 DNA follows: TGTGCCAGCAGTGAAGTAGGGGGGATCTACGAGCAGTACTTC.

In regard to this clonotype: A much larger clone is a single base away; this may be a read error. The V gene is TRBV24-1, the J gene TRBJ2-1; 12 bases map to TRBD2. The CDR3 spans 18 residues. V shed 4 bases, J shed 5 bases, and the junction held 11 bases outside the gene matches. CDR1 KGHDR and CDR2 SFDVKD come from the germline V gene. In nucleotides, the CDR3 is TGTGCCACCAGTGACCCCTGGACTAGCGGGAACAACCACAATGAGCAGTTCTTC. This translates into CATSDPWTSGNNHNEQFF.

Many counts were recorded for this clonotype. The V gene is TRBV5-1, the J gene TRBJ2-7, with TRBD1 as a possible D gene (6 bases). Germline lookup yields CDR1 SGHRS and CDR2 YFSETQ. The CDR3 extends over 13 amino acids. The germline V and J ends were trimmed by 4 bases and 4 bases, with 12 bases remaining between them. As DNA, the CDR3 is TGCGCCAGCAGCCGGGACAACCTTTACGAGCAGTACTTC. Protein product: CASSRDNLYEQYF.

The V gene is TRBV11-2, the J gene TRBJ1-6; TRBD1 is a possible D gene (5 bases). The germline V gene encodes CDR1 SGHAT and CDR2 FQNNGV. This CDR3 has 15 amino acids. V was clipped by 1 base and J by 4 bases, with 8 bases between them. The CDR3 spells CASSLGAGYNSPLHF. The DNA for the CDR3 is TGTGCCAGCAGCTTAGGCGCAGGGTATAATTCACCCCTCCACTTT.

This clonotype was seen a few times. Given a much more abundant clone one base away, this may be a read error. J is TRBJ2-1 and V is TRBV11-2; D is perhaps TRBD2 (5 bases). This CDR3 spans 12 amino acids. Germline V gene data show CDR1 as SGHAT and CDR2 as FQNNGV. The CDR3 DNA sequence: TGTGCCAGCAGCTCCGTCGGGGATGAGCAGCTCTTC. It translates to CASSSVGDEQLF.

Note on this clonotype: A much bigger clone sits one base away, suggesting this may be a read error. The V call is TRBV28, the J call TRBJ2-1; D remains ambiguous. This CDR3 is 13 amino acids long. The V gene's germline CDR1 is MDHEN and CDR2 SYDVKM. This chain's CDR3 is CASRLNSYNERFF. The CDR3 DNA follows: TGTGCCAGCAGACTGAATTCCTACAATGAGCGGTTCTTC.

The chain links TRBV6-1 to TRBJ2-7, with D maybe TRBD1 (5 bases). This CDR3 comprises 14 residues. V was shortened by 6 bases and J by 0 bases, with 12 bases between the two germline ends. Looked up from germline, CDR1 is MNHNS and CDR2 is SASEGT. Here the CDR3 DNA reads TGTGCCAGCAGCATAGGGGCAGCCTCCTACGAGCAGTACTTC. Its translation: CASSIGAASYEQYF.

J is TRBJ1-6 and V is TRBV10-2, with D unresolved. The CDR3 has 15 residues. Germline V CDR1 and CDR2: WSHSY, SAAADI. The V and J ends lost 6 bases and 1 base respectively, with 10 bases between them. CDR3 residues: CASRGGSSYNSPLHF. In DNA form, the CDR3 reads TGCGCCAGCAGAGGTGGTAGTTCCTATAATTCACCCCTCCACTTT.

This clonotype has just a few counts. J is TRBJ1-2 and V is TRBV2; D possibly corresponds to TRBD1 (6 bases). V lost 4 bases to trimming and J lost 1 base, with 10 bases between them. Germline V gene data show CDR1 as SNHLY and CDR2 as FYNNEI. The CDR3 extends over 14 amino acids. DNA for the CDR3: TGTGCCAGCAGTGGTCAAGGGGGTAACTATGGCTACACCTTC. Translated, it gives CASSGQGGNYGYTF.

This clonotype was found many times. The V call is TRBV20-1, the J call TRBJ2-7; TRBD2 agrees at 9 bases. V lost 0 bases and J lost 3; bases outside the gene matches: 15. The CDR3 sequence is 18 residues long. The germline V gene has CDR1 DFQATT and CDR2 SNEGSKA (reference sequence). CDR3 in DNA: TGCAGTGCTAGAGATGCTGGATTGGGCGGGAGGGCGGTCTACGAGCAGTACTTC. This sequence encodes CSARDAGLGGRAVYEQYF.

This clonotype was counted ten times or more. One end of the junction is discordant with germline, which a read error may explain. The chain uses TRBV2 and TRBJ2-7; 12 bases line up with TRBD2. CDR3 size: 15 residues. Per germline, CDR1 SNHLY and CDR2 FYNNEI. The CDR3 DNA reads TGTGCCAGCAGTGACACTAGCGGGAGGACCCCCGGGGTAAACTTC. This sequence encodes CASSDTSGRTPGVNF.

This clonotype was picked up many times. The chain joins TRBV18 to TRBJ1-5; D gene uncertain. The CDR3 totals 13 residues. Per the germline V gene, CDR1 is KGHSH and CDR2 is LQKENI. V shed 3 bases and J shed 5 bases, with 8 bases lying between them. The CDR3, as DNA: TGTGCCAGCTCACCGGGGTTCGATCAGCCCCAGCATTTT. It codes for CASSPGFDQPQHF.

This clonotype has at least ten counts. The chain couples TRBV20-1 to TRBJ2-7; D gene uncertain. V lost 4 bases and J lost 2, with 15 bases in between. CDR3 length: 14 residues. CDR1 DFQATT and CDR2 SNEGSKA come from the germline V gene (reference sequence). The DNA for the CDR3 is TGCAGTGCTAAAGAGCTCATACTAACCTACGAGCAGTACTTC. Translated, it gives CSAKELILTYEQYF.

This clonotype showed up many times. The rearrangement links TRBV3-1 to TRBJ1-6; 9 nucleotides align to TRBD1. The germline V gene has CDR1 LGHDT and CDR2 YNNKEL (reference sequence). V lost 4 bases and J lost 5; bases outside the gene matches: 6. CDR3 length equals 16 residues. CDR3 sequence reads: CASSLGTGMNNSPLHF. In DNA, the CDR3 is TGTGCCAGCAGCCTCGGGACAGGGATGAATAATTCACCCCTCCACTTT.

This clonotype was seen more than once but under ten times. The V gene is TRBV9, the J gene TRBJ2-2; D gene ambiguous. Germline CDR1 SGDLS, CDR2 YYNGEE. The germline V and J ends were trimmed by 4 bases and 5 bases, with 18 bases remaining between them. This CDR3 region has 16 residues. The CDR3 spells CASSSSARVVTGELFF. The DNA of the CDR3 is TGTGCCAGCAGCTCCTCGGCCCGGGTTGTAACCGGGGAGCTGTTTTTT.

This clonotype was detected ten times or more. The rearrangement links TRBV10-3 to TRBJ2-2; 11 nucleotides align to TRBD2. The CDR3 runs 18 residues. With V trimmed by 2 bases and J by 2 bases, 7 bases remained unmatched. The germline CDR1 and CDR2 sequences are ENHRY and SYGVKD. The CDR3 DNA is TGTGCCATCAGTGAGACCCTACTAGCGGGAGATAACACCGGGGAGCTGTTTTTT. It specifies CAISETLLAGDNTGELFF.

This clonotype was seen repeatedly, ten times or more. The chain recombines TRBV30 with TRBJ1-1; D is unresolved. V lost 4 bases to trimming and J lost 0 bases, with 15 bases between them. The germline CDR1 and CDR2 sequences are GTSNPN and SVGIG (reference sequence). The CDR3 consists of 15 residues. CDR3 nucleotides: TGTGCCTGGACCGAAGATTCGGGTATGAACACTGAAGCTTTCTTT. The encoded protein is CAWTEDSGMNTEAFF.

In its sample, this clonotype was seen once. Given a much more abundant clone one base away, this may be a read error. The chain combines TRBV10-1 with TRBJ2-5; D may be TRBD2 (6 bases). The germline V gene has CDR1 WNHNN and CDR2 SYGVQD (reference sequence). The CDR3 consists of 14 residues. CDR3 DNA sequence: TGCGCCAGCAGTGCGACTAGATCCCAAGAGACCCGGTACTTC. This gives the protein CASSATRSQETRYF.

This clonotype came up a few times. The CDR3 spells CSAFGDRDGYTF. The CDR3 DNA reads TGCAGTGCTTTCGGAGACAGGGATGGCTACACCTTC. The V gene is TRBV20-1, the J gene TRBJ1-2; 7 bases are a match to TRBD1. Germline V CDR1 and CDR2: DFQATT, SNEGSKA (reference sequence). J was trimmed by 6 bases and V by 5 bases; bases with no gene match: 6. The CDR3 has 12 residues.

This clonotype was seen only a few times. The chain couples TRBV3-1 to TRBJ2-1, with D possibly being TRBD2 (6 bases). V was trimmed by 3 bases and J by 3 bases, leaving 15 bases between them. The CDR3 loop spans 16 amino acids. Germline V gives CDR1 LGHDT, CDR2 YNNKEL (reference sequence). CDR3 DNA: TGTGCCAGCAGCCAGAGTGGGATGGGAGGCTACAATGAGCAGTTCTTC. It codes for CASSQSGMGGYNEQFF.

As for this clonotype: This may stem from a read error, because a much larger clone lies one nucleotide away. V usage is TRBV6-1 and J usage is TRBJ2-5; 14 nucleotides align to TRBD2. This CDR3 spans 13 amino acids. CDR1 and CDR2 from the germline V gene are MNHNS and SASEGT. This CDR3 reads CASKGLAGETRYF. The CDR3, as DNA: TGTGCCAGCAAGGGACTAGCGGGAGAGACCCGGTACTTC.

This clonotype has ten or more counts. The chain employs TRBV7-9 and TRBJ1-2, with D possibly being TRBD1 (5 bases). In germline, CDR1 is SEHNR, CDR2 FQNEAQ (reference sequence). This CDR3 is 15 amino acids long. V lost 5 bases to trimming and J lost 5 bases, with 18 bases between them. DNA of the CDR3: TGTGCCAGCAGCATTAGGGAGCAGGGAGAATATGGCTACACCTTC. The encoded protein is CASSIREQGEYGYTF.

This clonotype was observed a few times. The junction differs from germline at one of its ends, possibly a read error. Written as DNA, the CDR3 is TGTGCCACCAGCCAAGGGGGAAACGGGATGGGGAGTGAGCAGTTCTTC. Translating gives CATSQGGNGMGSEQFF. The chain employs TRBV3-1 and TRBJ2-1, with a tentative D call TRBD1 (6 bases). The CDR3 covers 16 residues. Germline V gene lookup returns CDR1 LGHDT and CDR2 YNNKEL (reference sequence).

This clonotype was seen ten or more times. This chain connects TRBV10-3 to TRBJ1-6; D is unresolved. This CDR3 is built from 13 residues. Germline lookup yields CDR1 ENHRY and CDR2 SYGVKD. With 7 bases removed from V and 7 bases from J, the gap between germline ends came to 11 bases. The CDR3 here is CAINGVDNSPLHF. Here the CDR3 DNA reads TGTGCCATCAATGGTGTGGACAATTCACCCCTCCACTTT.

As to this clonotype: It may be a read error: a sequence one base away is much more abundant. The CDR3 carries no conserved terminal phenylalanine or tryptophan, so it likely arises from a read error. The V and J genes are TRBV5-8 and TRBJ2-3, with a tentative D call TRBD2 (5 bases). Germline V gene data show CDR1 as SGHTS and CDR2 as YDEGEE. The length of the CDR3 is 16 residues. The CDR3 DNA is TGCGCCAGCAGCCCGGAGGCGACGTACCGCACAGATACGCAGTATCTT. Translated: CASSPEATYRTDTQYL.

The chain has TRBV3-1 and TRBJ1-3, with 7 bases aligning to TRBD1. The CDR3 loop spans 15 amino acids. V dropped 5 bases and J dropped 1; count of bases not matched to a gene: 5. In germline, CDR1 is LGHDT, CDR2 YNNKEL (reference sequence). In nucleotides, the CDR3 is TGTGCCAGCAGCTACTCACAGGGGTCTGGAAACACCATATATTTT. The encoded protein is CASSYSQGSGNTIYF.

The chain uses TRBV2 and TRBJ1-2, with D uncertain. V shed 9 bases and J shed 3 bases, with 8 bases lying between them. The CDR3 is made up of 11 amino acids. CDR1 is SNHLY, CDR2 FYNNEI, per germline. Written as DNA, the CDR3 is TGTGCCAGTCTAAGTTACTATGGCTACACCTTC. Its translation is CASLSYYGYTF.